The clone carrying this T cell receptor beta chain was counted ten times or more. Antigen: not known. Noted time point: newly diagnosed GD, antithyroid drugs for less than 3 months. PBMC RNA served as the TCR library source. Sequencing libraries for TCR beta were prepared with iRepertoire HTBI primers and Arm-PCR of CDR3 regions. Authors' methods: Detected in the samples were over 55 TRBV and under 15 TRBJ segments. TCRdb re-called the multiplex PCR reads through MiXCR, storing one row per CDR3 protein. These V and J calls originate from TCRdb's pipeline instead of the authors' own analysis. This table has a few hundred thousand distinct CDR3 sequences, roughly 15% appearing once. This entry is derived from a study of regulatory T cells in long-lasting Graves disease. Study-wide context: Patients with new Graves' disease had used antithyroid drugs below 3 months. Study results and caveats: Favoring TRBV28, TRBJ1-2 and TRBJ2-5 was a feature seen in persistent disease.

After removal of 5 bases from V and 5 bases from J, the junction contained 5 bases not matched to a gene. Looked up from germline, CDR1 is LNHNV and CDR2 is YYDKDF (reference sequence). There are 15 residues in the CDR3. The sample was also linked to a second study, of T cells in Graves' hyperthyroidism and ophthalmopathy. That work states: The model foresaw ophthalmopathy a median roughly 6 months prior to onset.

This receptor was obtained from a woman in her late teens or twenties with Graves disease. The genes are TRBV15 and TRBJ2-7; 14 bases fit TRBD2. Sequencing used peripheral blood mononuclear cells (PBMCs), obtained at new diagnosis, from a patient treated with antithyroid drugs. The CDR3 DNA reads as TGTGCCACCAGCGGGGGGACTAGCGGGAGCCACGAGCAGTACTTC. This encodes CATSGGTSGSHEQYF.